This T cell receptor beta chain is drawn from a study of blood T cell repertoires in COVID-19. V was pared by 5 bases and J by 7 bases, with 25 bases between. Looked up from germline, CDR1 is SGHAT and CDR2 is FQNNGV. The CDR3 length is 17 residues. Some clones are missing from TCRdb's copy, which holds only in-frame ones; the method was immunoSEQ multiplex PCR. The profile shows about 220,000 clones, roughly 80% of them singletons. The sequence was collected from a woman in her forties with acute COVID-19. Sequenced sample: PBMCs or T cells enriched from blood (not recorded which). The chain has TRBV11-2 and TRBJ2-3; weak D call: TRBD2 (7 bases). CDR3: CASSRQLGGGLQNTQYF. As DNA, the CDR3 is TGTGCCAGCAGCCGGCAGTTAGGGGGGGGACTCCAAAATACGCAGTATTTT.